The present entry profiles one T cell receptor (beta chain) with its context. Its specificity is unknown. The data originate from a study of STAT3 mutations in large granular lymphocyte leukemia. Whole-study context: Canonical activating STAT3 mutations were detected in roughly half of the longitudinally sequenced T-LGLL patients. More than half of T-LGLL patients received immunosuppressive therapy. Findings and caveats of the study: In several patients, dominant TCR clone burden exceeded STAT3 mutant burden, suggesting STAT3 mutation arose secondarily. Every T-cell large granular lymphocyte leukemia patient had at least one immunodominant TCR beta clonotype. Treatment regimens differed across patients between samplings.

Measured with immunoSEQ multiplex PCR; TCRdb has only the in-frame clones, and not every one. This table holds about 20,000 clones, around 93% found once. Germline V gene sequence: CDR1 SGHRS, CDR2 YFSETQ. The CDR3 runs to 15 residues. Trimming took 4 bases from V and 7 from J; bases not matched to a gene: 3. The TCR was taken from a man aged 55 to 70 with T-cell large granular lymphocyte leukemia. Some clones in this sample may be carry-over from other donors' samples. Sequenced: peripheral blood mononuclear cells. This chain uses TRBV5-1 with TRBJ2-1, with 15 bases identical to TRBD2. The CDR3 spells CASSPGLAGGNEQFF. CDR3 DNA sequence: TGCGCCAGCAGCCCGGGACTAGCGGGAGGTAATGAGCAGTTCTTC.